These 18 T cell receptor beta chains originate from one sample sequenced in a study of T cell responses to AZD1222 COVID-19 vaccine. This table comes from immunoSEQ multiplex PCR, and its TCRdb copy is limited to in-frame clones, with some not included. The profile covers some 170,000 clones, with approximately 90% appearing a single time and 1.5% to 2% taken by the ten largest. This specimen was peripheral blood, taken 28 days after the second AZD1222 dose. The receptors here all came from an adult who received the AZD1222 COVID-19 vaccine.

This chain joins TRBV27 and TRBJ2-1, with 11 bases aligning to TRBD2. The CDR3 length is 15 residues. In germline, CDR1 is MNHEY, CDR2 SMNVEV (reference sequence). With 7 bases clipped from V and 5 bases from J, the junction kept 7 bases outside the gene matches. CDR3 sequence reads: CASNRLAGIDNEQFF. The CDR3 DNA follows: TGTGCCAGCAATCGACTAGCGGGAATCGACAATGAGCAGTTCTTC.

This clone showed up just a few times. V and J are TRBV7-9 and TRBJ1-5; a possible D gene is TRBD1 (5 bases). V was pared by 4 bases and J by 7 bases, with 8 bases between. The CDR3 runs to 12 residues. Germline lookup yields CDR1 SEHNR and CDR2 FQNEAQ (reference sequence). The CDR3 sequence is CASSSPGQPQHF. In DNA form, the CDR3 reads TGTGCCAGCAGCTCCCCAGGGCAGCCCCAGCATTTT.

This sequence joins TRBV5-1 and TRBJ2-1, with D perhaps matching TRBD2 (5 bases). This CDR3 has 15 residues. V was clipped by 4 bases and J by 4 bases, with 15 bases between them. CDR1 is SGHRS and CDR2 is YFSETQ in the germline V gene. CDR3 sequence: CASSKDLKGYNEQFF. As DNA, the CDR3 is TGCGCCAGCAGCAAGGACTTAAAAGGTTACAATGAGCAGTTCTTC. Supplemented by reference TRBV5-1 and TRBJ2-1, the full variable domain reads KAGVTQTPRYLIKTRGQQVTLSCSPISGHRSVSWYQQTPGQGLQFLFEYFSETQRNKGNFPGRFSGRQFSNSRSEMNVSTLELGDSALYLCASSKDLKGYNEQFFGPGTRLTVL.

The rearrangement links TRBV7-9 to TRBJ2-3, with no clear D. Germline CDR1 is SEHNR and CDR2 is FQNEAQ (reference sequence). V was shortened by 2 bases and J by 6 bases, with 6 bases between the two germline ends. The CDR3 contains 12 residues. The CDR3 nucleotides read TGTGCCAGCAGCTTAATCGGTGATACGCAGTATTTT. Its translation: CASSLIGDTQYF.

The gene calls are TRBV7-9 and TRBJ2-7; weak D call: TRBD2 (6 bases). From germline, CDR1 is SEHNR and CDR2 FQNEAQ (reference sequence). This CDR3 region has 14 residues. Trimming shortened V by 2 bases and J by 1 base, and 9 bases separated the two germline ends. CDR3 region: CASSLFGGSYEQYF. For the CDR3, the DNA is TGTGCCAGCAGCTTATTCGGGGGATCCTACGAGCAGTACTTC.

The chain links TRBV3-1 (or the pseudogene TRBV3-2) to TRBJ1-2; TRBD1 matches at 10 bases. CDR3 length: 14 residues. V shed 6 bases and J 8 bases; nucleotides not matched to a gene: 9. Germline assignment: CDR1 LGHDT and CDR2 YNNKEL (reference sequence). CDR3 sequence reads: CASSKTGGAEGYTF. CDR3 coding DNA: TGTGCCAGCAGTAAGACAGGGGGCGCGGAGGGCTACACCTTC.

V usage is TRBV28 and J usage is TRBJ2-1; D is ambiguous. This CDR3 contains 16 residues. Trimming removed 2 bases at V and 3 bases at J, with 14 bases between. In germline, CDR1 is MDHEN, CDR2 SYDVKM. In DNA, the CDR3 is TGTGCCAGCAGTTTACACAGACTGGGATACTACAATGAGCAGTTCTTC. Protein product: CASSLHRLGYYNEQFF.

The V and J genes are TRBV27 and TRBJ2-7, with D uncertain. The germline CDR1 and CDR2 sequences are MNHEY and SMNVEV (reference sequence). The CDR3 runs to 16 residues. V lost 0 bases, J lost 3 bases, and 15 bases lay in between. Here the CDR3 DNA reads TGTGCCAGCAGTTTATCCCCACCTCCGTCGGGCTACGAGCAGTACTTC. Protein product: CASSLSPPPSGYEQYF.

The V and J genes are TRBV6-1 and TRBJ1-4; no reliable D call. The CDR3 is 16 residues long. In germline, CDR1 is MNHNS, CDR2 SASEGT. V lost 2 bases and J 0 bases, leaving 10 bases between the germline ends. The CDR3 sequence: CASSEHTGSTNEKLFF. Here the CDR3 DNA reads TGTGCCAGCAGTGAACACACGGGGTCAACTAATGAAAAACTGTTTTTT.

This clone was picked up one time. CDR3 residues: CASSYGTTYEQYF. In nucleotides, the CDR3 is TGTGCCAGCAGTTACGGGACGACCTACGAGCAGTACTTC. This chain joins TRBV5-5 and TRBJ2-7; perhaps D is TRBD1 or TRBD2 (5 bases each). This CDR3 spans 13 amino acids. CDR1 and CDR2 from the germline V gene are SGHKS and YYEKEE (reference sequence). Trimming shortened V by 5 bases and J by 2 bases, and 11 bases separated the two germline ends.

The chain joins TRBV4-1 to TRBJ2-7, with TRBD1 identical over 7 bases. The J segment lost 2 bases and the V segment lost 0 bases, leaving 7 bases of the junction unmatched. Germline V gene lookup returns CDR1 MGHRA and CDR2 YSYEKL. The CDR3 spans 16 residues. CDR3 protein: CASSQEGGQEAYEQYF. In nucleotides, the CDR3 is TGCGCCAGCAGCCAAGAGGGCGGACAGGAGGCCTACGAGCAGTACTTC.

The J gene is TRBJ2-5, the V gene TRBV3-1 (or the pseudogene TRBV3-2); 15 bases fit TRBD2. This CDR3 comprises 21 residues. After removal of 0 bases from V and 0 bases from J, the junction contained 11 bases not matched to a gene. CDR1 is LGHDT and CDR2 is YNNKEL in the germline V gene (reference sequence). Here the CDR3 DNA reads TGTGCCAGCAGCCAAGATCAGCCGGGACTAGCGGGGGGAGCTAACCAAGAGACCCAGTACTTC. It encodes CASSQDQPGLAGGANQETQYF.

The count of this clone is one. V gene TRBV6-1 combines with J gene TRBJ2-3, with a possible D match to TRBD2 (7 bases). The germline CDR1 and CDR2 sequences are MNHNS and SASEGT. Between the trimmed V and J ends, which lost 3 bases and 2 bases, there was a span of 18 bases. This CDR3 contains 17 residues. CDR3 sequence reads: CASSDMPGRGDTDTQYF. CDR3 nucleotides: TGTGCCAGCAGTGATATGCCAGGGAGGGGGGACACAGATACGCAGTATTTT.

This rearrangement joins TRBV9 to TRBJ1-1, with 7 positions matching TRBD1. Trimming removed 0 bases from V and 9 bases from J; junction bases left unmatched: 5. The CDR3 is 13 amino acids. CDR1 is SGDLS and CDR2 is YYNGEE in the germline V gene. As DNA, the CDR3 is TGTGCCAGCAGCGTAGAGGGACAGCGAAAAGCTTTCTTT. This translates into CASSVEGQRKAFF.

This chain connects TRBV18 to TRBJ2-3; D might be TRBD1 or TRBD2, each matching 5 bases. The V end lost 1 base, the J end lost 5 bases, and 10 bases lay between the germline ends. Germline CDR1 is KGHSH and CDR2 is LQKENI. The CDR3 totals 14 residues. This CDR3 reads CASSPRRERDTQYF. The CDR3 nucleotides read TGTGCCAGCTCACCACGCAGGGAGAGAGATACGCAGTATTTT.

This clone is a singleton in its sample. The rearrangement joins TRBV6-5 to TRBJ2-6, with 7 bases aligning to TRBD1. The CDR3 is 16 amino acids. Germline CDR1 is MNHEY and CDR2 is SVGAGI. Trimming at V came to 2 bases and at J to 0 bases, leaving 1 base not matched to a gene. CDR3 coding DNA: TGTGCCAGCAGTTACGGGACAGCCTCTGGGGCCAACGTCCTGACTTTC. Translating it yields CASSYGTASGANVLTF.

V usage is TRBV7-9 and J usage is TRBJ2-7; 11 bases agree with TRBD2. This CDR3 has 16 amino acids. CDR1 and CDR2 from the germline V gene are SEHNR and FQNEAQ (reference sequence). After removal of 3 bases from V and 4 bases from J, the junction contained 8 bases not matched to a gene. CDR3 sequence: CASSFKSRTSGYEQYF. CDR3 in DNA: TGTGCCAGCAGCTTCAAATCTAGGACTAGCGGGTACGAGCAGTACTTC.

J is TRBJ1-1 and V is TRBV27; 7 bases match TRBD1. V gave up 8 bases and J gave up 4 bases; unmatched junction bases: 16. The CDR3 spans 16 residues. In germline, CDR1 is MNHEY, CDR2 SMNVEV (reference sequence). This chain's CDR3 is CASRKQGSGPGTEAFF. CDR3 coding DNA: TGTGCCAGCCGAAAACAGGGGAGCGGACCTGGCACTGAAGCTTTCTTT.